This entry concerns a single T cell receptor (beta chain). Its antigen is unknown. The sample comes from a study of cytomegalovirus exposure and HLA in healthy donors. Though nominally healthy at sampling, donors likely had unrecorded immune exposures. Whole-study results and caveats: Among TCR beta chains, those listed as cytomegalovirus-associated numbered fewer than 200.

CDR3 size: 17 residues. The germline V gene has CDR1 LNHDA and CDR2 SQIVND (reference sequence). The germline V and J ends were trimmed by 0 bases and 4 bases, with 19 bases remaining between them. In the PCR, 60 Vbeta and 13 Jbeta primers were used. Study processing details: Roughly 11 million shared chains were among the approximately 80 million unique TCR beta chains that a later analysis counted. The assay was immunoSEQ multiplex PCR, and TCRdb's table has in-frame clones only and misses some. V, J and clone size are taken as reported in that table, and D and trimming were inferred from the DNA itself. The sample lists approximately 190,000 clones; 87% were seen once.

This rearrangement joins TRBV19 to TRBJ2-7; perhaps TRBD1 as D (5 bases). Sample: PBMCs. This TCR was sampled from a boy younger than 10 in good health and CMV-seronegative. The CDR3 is CASSIEQGHGQIYEQYF. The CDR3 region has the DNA TGTGCCAGTAGTATAGAGCAAGGACACGGCCAGATATACGAGCAGTACTTC.